Listed below are T cell receptor beta chains from one sample, sequenced in a study of blood T cell repertoires in COVID-19. Profiling relied on immunoSEQ multiplex PCR, and the TCRdb table lists in-frame clones only, not all of them. The data contain 20,000 to 30,000 clones, around four fifths of them seen just once; the ten biggest clones take up about 2.5%. The sample taken for sequencing was peripheral blood. These receptors came from a woman aged 70-85 years with COVID-19, enrolled during active disease. The conserved cysteine and the conserved F or W are not part of the CDR3 here. A D gene is named only where the DNA matches it firmly.

d_call v_call cdr3_aa
TRBD1 TRBV7-8 ASSSGTGILNTEAF
TRBD1 TRBV5-4 ASSLAGQGNTEAF
. TRBV7-9 ASSFGGGDDGYT
. TRBV4-2 ASSQDRGGGSDTQY
. TRBV7-9 ASSHSGRGKGYGYT
. TRBV28 ASKLDIQNNEQF
TRBD1 TRBV9 ASSPTGGWSEAF
. TRBV19 ASSSRGQPQH
TRBD2 TRBV5-5 ASSPGASGRVSTDTQY
. TRBV12-5 ASGPPSPGLPSGEQY
TRBD1 TRBV10-1 ASTLDRVLSQPQH
TRBD2 TRBV7-2 ASRDSDLAGGQF
TRBD1 TRBV6-2/TRBV6-3 ASSSPPDRNRYEQY
TRBD1 TRBV7-8 ASSLALGTGGNQPQH
TRBD2 TRBV9 ASTPELAAYNEQF
. TRBV9 ASSPRMNTEAF
TRBD1 TRBV2 ASIPGQGRGNTEAF